Presented here are 18 T cell receptor beta chains from one specimen sequenced in a study of somatic mutations in cytotoxic T cells in rheumatoid arthritis. Produced via immunoSEQ multiplex PCR; TCRdb's table is partial and in-frame only. This repertoire shows 20,000 or so clones, over 70% found once; its top ten account for about 10%. Sequenced sample: CD8+ T cells sorted from blood. The receptor set was obtained from a woman aged 45-59 years in good health.

The V gene is TRBV30, the J gene TRBJ2-1; TRBD2 matches at 11 bases. The CDR3 runs to 13 residues. Losses at the gene ends were 4 bases for V and 5 bases for J; bases not matched to a gene: 1. Germline lookup yields CDR1 GTSNPN and CDR2 SVGIG (reference sequence). This CDR3 is CAWTSGRNNEQFF. The CDR3 DNA sequence: TGTGCCTGGACTAGCGGGAGGAACAATGAGCAGTTCTTC.

This chain uses TRBV5-1 with TRBJ2-3; D perhaps matches TRBD2 (6 bases). Deletions cut 1 base from V and 4 bases from J, with 22 bases between. This CDR3 region has 18 residues. Germline assignment: CDR1 SGHRS and CDR2 YFSETQ. In DNA form, the CDR3 reads TGCGCCAGCAGCTTGCCCGTGACTAGTTGGGTGGACCCAGATACGCAGTATTTT. Encoded protein: CASSLPVTSWVDPDTQYF.

The rearrangement joins TRBV18 to TRBJ2-7; tentatively, D is TRBD1 or TRBD2 (5 bases each). V gave up 2 bases and J gave up 7 bases, with 18 bases separating them. Germline loops: CDR1 KGHSH, CDR2 LQKENI. CDR3 length: 15 residues. As DNA, the CDR3 is TGTGCCAGCTCACCATCGAAGGGGACCTCTTGGGAGCAGTACTTC. Protein sequence: CASSPSKGTSWEQYF.

V and J are TRBV4-1 and TRBJ1-3; D not resolved. The ends were cut back, 1 base at V and 2 bases at J, with 12 bases in the middle. This CDR3 region has 16 residues. Per the germline V gene, CDR1 is MGHRA and CDR2 is YSYEKL. The CDR3 coding sequence is TGCGCCAGCAGCCAAGCCCCAGGCGGGGCTGGAAACACCATATATTTT. Translating it yields CASSQAPGGAGNTIYF.

The chain uses TRBV6-1 and TRBJ2-7; D gene ambiguous. The V end was cut by 2 bases, the J end by 7 bases, with 6 bases between. Per germline, CDR1 MNHNS and CDR2 SASEGT. CDR3 size: 11 residues. The CDR3 region is CASSEYWEQYF. Written as DNA, the CDR3 is TGTGCCAGCAGTGAATACTGGGAGCAGTACTTC.

The rearrangement joins TRBV29-1 to TRBJ1-2; D is uncertain. This CDR3 spans 14 amino acids. Germline assignment: CDR1 SQVTM and CDR2 ANQGSEA. V was trimmed by 0 bases and J by 8 bases, leaving 16 bases between them. The CDR3 spells CSVEDLVAREGYTF. The CDR3 nucleotides are TGCAGCGTTGAAGATTTGGTTGCGAGGGAGGGCTACACCTTC.

The V gene is TRBV18, the J gene TRBJ2-6, with D maybe TRBD1 (6 bases). The CDR3 loop spans 19 amino acids. From germline, CDR1 is KGHSH and CDR2 LQKENI. V was cut by 3 bases and J by 0 bases, with 18 bases left in between. Here the CDR3 reads CASSPGAGIPHSGANVLTF. DNA for the CDR3: TGTGCCAGCTCACCGGGGGCAGGGATCCCCCACTCTGGGGCCAACGTCCTGACTTTC.

The CDR3 is CASSQDRDRGQPQHF. DNA of the CDR3: TGTGCCAGCAGCCAAGATAGGGACAGGGGCCAGCCCCAGCATTTT. V and J are TRBV4-2 and TRBJ1-5; 10 bases map to TRBD1. Unmatched junction bases numbered 3, after V lost 0 bases and J lost 7 bases. Looked up from germline, CDR1 is LGHNA and CDR2 is YNFKEQ. CDR3 size: 15 residues.

This clone rates as medium-sized. The chain employs TRBV6-4 and TRBJ2-3; weak D call: TRBD2 (6 bases). Germline CDR1 and CDR2: MRHNA and SNTAGT. The CDR3 has 13 residues. V gave up 5 bases and J gave up 0 bases, with 6 bases separating them. The DNA for the CDR3 is TGTGCCAGCAGTAGCGGGAGCACAGATACGCAGTATTTT. It is translated as CASSSGSTDTQYF.

The genes are TRBV28 and TRBJ1-2; 7 nucleotides agree with TRBD1. This CDR3 has 18 residues. V dropped 5 bases and J dropped 6; count of bases not matched to a gene: 21. Germline V lookup: CDR1 MDHEN, CDR2 SYDVKM. This CDR3 is CASSQGGTDRPILHGYTF. The DNA for the CDR3 is TGTGCCAGCAGTCAGGGCGGGACAGATCGCCCAATATTGCATGGCTACACCTTC.

This chain links TRBV10-3 with TRBJ2-1; 10 bases agree with TRBD2. The ends lost 0 bases at V and 7 bases at J; junction bases unmatched: 12. From germline, CDR1 is ENHRY and CDR2 SYGVKD. The CDR3 consists of 18 residues. Written as DNA, the CDR3 is TGTGCCATCAGTGAGTCGCCCCTGGGAGCGGGGGGGCCGAATGAGCAGTTCTTC. Its protein is CAISESPLGAGGPNEQFF.

The chain joins TRBV13 to TRBJ2-2; no clear D gene. Per the germline V gene, CDR1 is PRHDT and CDR2 is FYEKMQ (reference sequence). The length of the CDR3 is 12 residues. The V and J ends lost 3 bases and 5 bases respectively, with 4 bases between them. The CDR3: CASSFVTGELFF. The CDR3 DNA follows: TGTGCCAGCAGCTTTGTAACCGGGGAGCTGTTTTTT. The full variable domain, with the rest looked up from reference TRBV13 and TRBJ2-2, is AAGVIQSPRHLIKEKRETATLKCYPIPRHDTVYWYQQGPGQDPQFLISFYEKMQSDKGSIPDRFSAQQFSDYHSELNMSSLELGDSALYFCASSFVTGELFFGEGSRLTVL.

The V and J genes are TRBV27 and TRBJ2-7; TRBD1 aligns across 9 bases. Germline V gene data show CDR1 as MNHEY and CDR2 as SMNVEV (reference sequence). The length of the CDR3 is 14 residues. V shed 3 bases, J shed 4 bases, and the junction held 4 bases outside the gene matches. CDR3 sequence: CASSFQGQGYEQYF. CDR3 coding DNA: TGTGCCAGCAGTTTCCAAGGACAGGGGTACGAGCAGTACTTC.

The CDR3, as DNA: TGTGCCAGTAGTACCCTAGAAGGGAATTACGAGCAGTACTTC. Protein: CASSTLEGNYEQYF. The chain carries TRBV19 and TRBJ2-7, with D hard to call. V dropped 4 bases and J dropped 4 bases, with 14 bases sitting between them. Germline assignment: CDR1 LNHDA and CDR2 SQIVND (reference sequence). This CDR3 comprises 14 residues.

This sequence joins TRBV20-1 and TRBJ2-7; no clear D. This CDR3 spans 11 amino acids. CDR1 and CDR2 from the germline V gene are DFQATT and SNEGSKA (reference sequence). V lost 1 base, J lost 8 bases, and 9 bases lay in between. CDR3 DNA sequence: TGCAGTGCTAGAGTAGCTCTCCAGCAGTACTTC. It translates to CSARVALQQYF.

The chain combines TRBV27 with TRBJ1-2; D call uncertain. Germline V CDR1 and CDR2: MNHEY, SMNVEV (reference sequence). Trimming took off 0 bases at V and 4 bases at J, with 9 bases between the two ends. The CDR3 has 14 amino acids. The CDR3 loop reads CASSLSAGPYGYTF. The CDR3 DNA is TGTGCCAGCAGTTTATCCGCCGGTCCCTATGGCTACACCTTC.

The chain is built from TRBV30 and TRBJ2-1; TRBD1 or TRBD2 may be the D gene (6 bases each). V lost 2 bases, J lost 5 bases, and 10 bases lay in between. CDR1 is GTSNPN and CDR2 is SVGIG in the germline V gene (reference sequence). This CDR3 contains 13 residues. This CDR3 is CAWSWGANNEQFF. DNA of the CDR3: TGTGCCTGGAGTTGGGGGGCAAACAATGAGCAGTTCTTC.

V usage is TRBV9 and J usage is TRBJ2-2; no clear D. CDR3 length: 13 residues. V was trimmed by 0 bases and J by 7 bases, leaving 7 bases between them. Germline loops: CDR1 SGDLS, CDR2 YYNGEE. The CDR3 protein is CASSVVSHGELFF. The CDR3 DNA sequence: TGTGCCAGCAGCGTAGTGTCACACGGGGAGCTGTTTTTT.